Presented here are 17 T cell receptor beta chains from one specimen sequenced in a study of T cells after posttransplantation cyclophosphamide. The data were produced by immunoSEQ multiplex PCR, yet TCRdb's version contains in-frame clones alone and is incomplete. The sample has about 24,000 clones; roughly 90% are singletons. Control samples came 1 year after myeloablative marrow transplants with methotrexate plus calcineurin inhibitor. Sequencing used PBMCs, obtained after an allogeneic stem cell transplant with a calcineurin inhibitor and methotrexate. The receptors derive from a female patient aged 50 to 60 who received an allogeneic stem cell transplant from an unrelated donor, was CMV-positive, and had chronic GVHD only. Some T cells may be the graft donor's.

This clone was recorded only once. The genes are TRBV7-8 and TRBJ2-3; 8 positions match TRBD1. This CDR3 has 16 amino acids. Trimming took 6 bases from V and 1 from J; bases not matched to a gene: 9. Germline values: CDR1 SGHVS, CDR2 FQNEAQ. DNA for the CDR3: TGTGCCAGCAGTTACCAACCGGGACAGGGCACAGATACGCAGTATTTT. This encodes CASSYQPGQGTDTQYF.

J is TRBJ2-1 and V is TRBV27, with TRBD1 matching over 7 bases. Germline-derived CDR1 and CDR2 are MNHEY and SMNVEV (reference sequence). This CDR3 spans 15 amino acids. V shed 8 bases, J shed 3 bases, and the junction held 10 bases outside the gene matches. In DNA, the CDR3 is TGTGCCAGCTCCAGGACAGGTGGATACTACAATGAGCAGTTCTTC. Translation: CASSRTGGYYNEQFF.

The J gene is TRBJ2-7, the V gene TRBV28; 10 bases align to TRBD2. From germline, CDR1 is MDHEN and CDR2 SYDVKM. This CDR3 spans 15 amino acids. The J segment lost 0 bases and the V segment lost 2 bases, leaving 1 base of the junction unmatched. The CDR3, as DNA: TGTGCCAGCAGTTTACTAGCGGGAGTCTCCTACGAGCAGTACTTC. It encodes CASSLLAGVSYEQYF. Full variable domain (rest looked up from reference TRBV28 and TRBJ2-7): DVKVTQSSRYLVKRTGEKVFLECVQDMDHENMFWYRQDPGLGLRLIYFSYDVKMKEKGDIPEGYSVSREKKERFSLILESASTNQTSMYLCASSLLAGVSYEQYFGPGTRLTVT.

The J gene is TRBJ2-7, the V gene TRBV5-1, with 13 bases lining up with TRBD2. The length of the CDR3 is 16 residues. Germline CDR1 reads SGHRS; CDR2 reads YFSETQ. V was pared by 3 bases and J by 3 bases, with 6 bases of the junction left unmatched. The CDR3 region has the DNA TGCGCCAGCAGCTCCCGGACTAGCGGGAGCCTCTACGAGCAGTACTTC. Its translation is CASSSRTSGSLYEQYF. The full variable domain, in which reference TRBV5-1 and TRBJ2-7 provide the parts outside the CDR3, is KAGVTQTPRYLIKTRGQQVTLSCSPISGHRSVSWYQQTPGQGLQFLFEYFSETQRNKGNFPGRFSGRQFSNSRSEMNVSTLELGDSALYLCASSSRTSGSLYEQYFGPGTRLTVT.

This chain uses TRBV2 with TRBJ1-4; TRBD1 agrees at 11 bases. This CDR3 spans 16 amino acids. Germline lookup yields CDR1 SNHLY and CDR2 FYNNEI. The V gene end was trimmed by 10 bases and the J gene end by 6 bases; junction bases not matched to a gene: 13. CDR3 coding DNA: TGTGCCACGACCACCGTGGGACAGGGGGGGTATGAAAAACTGTTTTTT. This codes for CATTTVGQGGYEKLFF.

This sequence joins TRBV7-3 and TRBJ2-7, with 16 bases aligning to TRBD2. J gave up 2 bases and V 2 bases, and 3 bases lay outside the gene matches. CDR1 and CDR2 from the germline V gene are SGHTA and FQGTGA. CDR3 length equals 17 residues. As DNA, the CDR3 is TGTGCCAGCAGCTTACAGGGGACTAGCGGGAGGGCCTACGAGCAGTACTTC. Protein: CASSLQGTSGRAYEQYF.

V gene TRBV5-1 combines with J gene TRBJ1-4; the D is unclear. This CDR3 has 14 residues. Germline V CDR1 and CDR2: SGHRS, YFSETQ. The germline V and J ends were trimmed by 4 bases and 0 bases, with 7 bases remaining between them. CDR3 sequence reads: CASSTAATNEKLFF. The CDR3 nucleotides are TGCGCCAGCAGCACAGCTGCAACTAATGAAAAACTGTTTTTT.

This chain joins TRBV5-6 and TRBJ2-1; 14 bases map to TRBD2. The CDR3 is 16 residues long. Germline lookup yields CDR1 SGHDT and CDR2 YYEEEE. V shed 4 bases and J 7 bases; nucleotides not matched to a gene: 7. The CDR3 spells CASSGTSGSRRNEQFF. In nucleotides, the CDR3 is TGTGCCAGCAGCGGGACTAGCGGGAGTAGGAGGAATGAGCAGTTCTTC.

The V gene is TRBV2, the J gene TRBJ1-3, with TRBD1 matching over 7 bases. In germline, CDR1 is SNHLY, CDR2 FYNNEI. The CDR3 length is 17 residues. V lost 4 bases, J lost 0 bases, and 9 bases stayed unmatched. The CDR3 spells CASSGPLGQSSGNTIYF. DNA of the CDR3: TGTGCCAGCAGTGGACCATTGGGACAGAGCTCTGGAAACACCATATATTTT. Variable domain in full (rest from reference TRBV2 and TRBJ1-3): EPEVTQTPSHQVTQMGQEVILRCVPISNHLYFYWYRQILGQKVEFLVSFYNNEISEKSEIFDDQFSVERPDGSNFTLKIRSTKLEDSAMYFCASSGPLGQSSGNTIYFGEGSWLTVV.

V and J are TRBV10-3 and TRBJ2-3; D is unresolved. The CDR3 has 11 residues. The V end was cut by 9 bases, the J end by 2 bases, with 6 bases between. Germline V CDR1 and CDR2: ENHRY, SYGVKD. In DNA, the CDR3 is TGTGCCATGAGAACCACAGATACGCAGTATTTT. Translated, it gives CAMRTTDTQYF.

The chain couples TRBV2 to TRBJ2-3; 11 nucleotides match TRBD2. V dropped 4 bases and J dropped 5; count of bases not matched to a gene: 5. The CDR3 loop spans 15 amino acids. Germline assignment: CDR1 SNHLY and CDR2 FYNNEI. The CDR3 reads CASSVLAGAVDTQYF. CDR3 DNA: TGTGCCAGCAGTGTACTAGCGGGAGCCGTAGATACGCAGTATTTT.

The rearrangement uses TRBV7-2 and TRBJ1-2, with D possibly matching TRBD1 (5 bases). Looked up from germline, CDR1 is SGHTA and CDR2 is FQGNSA. CDR3 length: 15 residues. V was trimmed by 6 bases and J by 4 bases, leaving 18 bases between them. This CDR3 is CASSVTDSLFYGYTF. The CDR3 nucleotides are TGTGCCAGCAGTGTAACCGACAGCCTCTTCTATGGCTACACCTTC.

The chain carries TRBV19 and TRBJ1-2; D gene unclear. The germline V and J ends were trimmed by 3 bases and 3 bases, with 14 bases remaining between them. The CDR3 has 15 residues. Germline lookup yields CDR1 LNHDA and CDR2 SQIVND (reference sequence). CDR3 nucleotide sequence: TGTGCCAGTAGTATGGGAGTTCGATGGGACTATGGCTACACCTTC. Its translation: CASSMGVRWDYGYTF.

The V call is TRBV28, the J call TRBJ2-1; tentatively, D is TRBD2 (8 bases). V lost 7 bases, J lost 7 bases, and 23 bases lay in between. CDR3 length: 16 residues. Germline V gene sequence: CDR1 MDHEN, CDR2 SYDVKM. Here the CDR3 DNA reads TGTGCCAGCACCCCAGGGGGGCTAGCGGGTGGGAATGAGCAGTTCTTC. Amino acid sequence: CASTPGGLAGGNEQFF.

CDR3 nucleotides: TGTGCCAGCTCACCACTCCTGGACAGCTCTGGAAACACCATATATTTT. This codes for CASSPLLDSSGNTIYF. The J gene is TRBJ1-3, the V gene TRBV18, with D maybe TRBD1 (6 bases). The germline V and J ends were trimmed by 1 base and 0 bases, with 10 bases remaining between them. The germline V gene encodes CDR1 KGHSH and CDR2 LQKENI. The CDR3 totals 16 residues.

The chain combines TRBV14 with TRBJ1-1, with D possibly TRBD1 on 6 matching bases. Germline V gene data show CDR1 as SGHDN and CDR2 as FVKESK. The CDR3 has 15 residues. The germline V and J ends were trimmed by 4 bases and 6 bases, with 18 bases remaining between them. The chain's CDR3 is CASSLQTGFGAEAFF. The CDR3 DNA is TGTGCCAGCAGCCTACAGACAGGCTTTGGGGCTGAAGCTTTCTTT.

A single count supports this clone. V usage is TRBV28 and J usage is TRBJ2-7; 8 nucleotides agree with TRBD1. Germline assignment: CDR1 MDHEN and CDR2 SYDVKM. Unmatched junction bases numbered 5, after V lost 6 bases and J lost 1 base. The CDR3 has 14 residues. CDR3: CASSRTGYSYEQYF. CDR3 coding DNA: TGTGCCAGCAGCAGGACAGGGTATTCCTACGAGCAGTACTTC.